A selection of T cell receptor beta chains follows, all from one sample in a study of blood T cells in healthy people across ages. TCRdb passed the 5' RACE reads through MiXCR, listing each CDR3 protein once. The sample yields 750,000 to 950,000 distinct CDR3 sequences, about a quarter seen once. The sample was also linked to a second study, of T cells of mothers and their children.

Material for sequencing was blood. The receptor set was obtained from a boy between 5 and 17 years old in good health. The CDR3 runs from the conserved cysteine through the conserved F or W. D genes are given only for firm matches. The size field is filled for only some rows; it gives once, few, many or a size class.

TRBV3-1,few,TRBJ2-3,TRBD2,TGTGCCAGCAGCCGCGGGACTAGCGGGGAAACAGATACGCAGTATTTT,CASSRGTSGETDTQYF
TRBV7-6,-,TRBJ1-4,-,TGTGCCAGCAGCTTAGCGCTCGGGAATGAAAAACTGTTTTTT,CASSLALGNEKLFF
TRBV9,-,TRBJ1-2,TRBD1,TGTGCCAGCAGCTCTCCTCGGGGACAGGGGTATGGCTACACCTTC,CASSSPRGQGYGYTF
TRBV12-3/TRBV12-4,few,TRBJ2-2,TRBD1,TGTGCCAGCAGTAGACCCCCGGGACAGGGTAACATCGGGGAGCTGTTTTTT,CASSRPPGQGNIGELFF
TRBV12-3/TRBV12-4,few,TRBJ1-2,-,TGTGCCAGCAGTTTAGCGGGGGCTTCACCTAGGGACTATGGCTACACCTTC,CASSLAGASPRDYGYTF
TRBV2,few,TRBJ2-7,-,TGTGCCAGCAGTGCGGCGGGCGAGCAGTACTTC,CASSAAGEQYF
TRBV15,-,TRBJ2-2,-,TGTGCCACCAGCACCCGGGAAACCAACACCGGGGAGCTGTTTTTT,CATSTRETNTGELFF
TRBV12-3/TRBV12-4,-,TRBJ2-1,TRBD1,TGTGCCAGCAGCTGGGGGCAGGGGGACTACAATGAGCAGTTCTTC,CASSWGQGDYNEQFF
TRBV12-3/TRBV12-4,few,TRBJ2-5,-,TGTGCCAGCAGTCCGGTCGGGGCCCCCCGCGAGACCCAGTACTTC,CASSPVGAPRETQYF
TRBV7-2,-,TRBJ1-2,-,TGTGCCAGCAGCTTCCGAAGTGGGGGGAGCGGCTATGGCTACACCTTC,CASSFRSGGSGYGYTF
TRBV28,few,TRBJ1-1,-,TGTGCCAGCAGTAGACCCGGTGAAGCTTTCTTT,CASSRPGEAFF
TRBV30,few,TRBJ2-1,-,TGTGCCTGGAGTGGGTTTGGGTACAATGAGCAGTTCTTC,CAWSGFGYNEQFF
TRBV3-1,few,TRBJ1-1,-,TGTGCCAGCAGCCAAGATTTTTGGGGAAACACTGAAGCTTTCTTT,CASSQDFWGNTEAFF
TRBV28,once,TRBJ2-3,-,TGTGCCAGCAACCCCGCCGGAGGCACAGATACGCAGTATTTT,CASNPAGGTDTQYF
TRBV20-1,-,TRBJ2-1,-,TGCAGTGCTCCTCGTTCAGGGAATGAGCAGTTCTTC,CSAPRSGNEQFF